The next 14 T cell receptor beta chains were all read from a single sample in a study of shared clonotypes between healthy human individuals. Libraries were prepared by immunoSEQ multiplex PCR; TCRdb keeps only in-frame clonotypes and omits some of them. Among fewer than 3 million clones, less than 95% were seen once, and the ten largest hold more than 0.35%. Sequencing input: naive CD4+ T cells from PBMCs. Subset noted: CD45RA+ positively selected. The source is a man in his late teens or twenties in good health. Some clones in this sample may be carry-over from other donors' samples.

This clone showed up just once. The sample contains more than one DNA sequence encoding this CDR3. V gene TRBV6-1 combines with J gene TRBJ2-5; the D gene is possibly TRBD1 (6 bases). The CDR3 is 13 residues long. V lost 4 bases to trimming and J lost 5 bases, with 11 bases between them. CDR1 MNHNS and CDR2 SASEGT come from the germline V gene. The CDR3 DNA sequence: TGTGCCAGCAGTGGACAGGCTGGTGAGACCCAGTACTTC. It translates to CASSGQAGETQYF.

The V and J genes are TRBV28 and TRBJ1-5, with 9 bases lining up with TRBD1. Germline V gene data show CDR1 as MDHEN and CDR2 as SYDVKM. V was clipped by 10 bases and J by 7 bases; unmatched bases: 11. This CDR3 spans 14 amino acids. The CDR3 DNA follows: TGTGCCAACGGAGGGGGGACAGGGAACCAGCCCCAGCATTTT. Protein sequence: CANGGGTGNQPQHF.

The chain has TRBV6-5 and TRBJ1-5; TRBD1 is a possible D gene (5 bases). Trimming took off 4 bases at V and 4 bases at J, with 11 bases between the two ends. There are 14 residues in the CDR3. Looked up from germline, CDR1 is MNHEY and CDR2 is SVGAGI. CDR3 coding DNA: TGTGCCAGCAGTTTCCGGGCAGGGAATCAGCCCCAGCATTTT. Amino acids: CASSFRAGNQPQHF.

The gene calls are TRBV5-1 and TRBJ2-5, with 10 bases lining up with TRBD1. The germline CDR1 and CDR2 sequences are SGHRS and YFSETQ. V lost 0 bases to trimming and J lost 5 bases; unmatched junction nucleotides: 4. CDR3 length: 15 residues. The CDR3 DNA reads as TGCGCCAGCAGCTTGGGGACAGGGGGTCGGGAGACCCAGTACTTC. Amino acids: CASSLGTGGRETQYF.

The chain links TRBV5-5 to TRBJ1-5; D remains unclear. CDR3 size: 13 residues. Germline V gene sequence: CDR1 SGHKS, CDR2 YYEKEE (reference sequence). V was cut by 3 bases and J by 11 bases, with 15 bases left in between. DNA for the CDR3: TGTGCCAGCAGCTACGACATTTCCACGGCCCAGCATTTT. Residues: CASSYDISTAQHF.

Points on this clone: Other DNA sequences within the sample encode an identical CDR3. For the CDR3, the DNA is TGTGCCAGCAGTTCCGGGACAGGGGCGTACGAGCAGTACTTC. It is translated as CASSSGTGAYEQYF. This chain links TRBV9 with TRBJ2-7; 10 bases agree with TRBD1. The CDR3 totals 14 residues. Germline V gene lookup returns CDR1 SGDLS and CDR2 YYNGEE. V gave up 5 bases and J gave up 4 bases; unmatched junction bases: 6.

The chain uses TRBV4-1 and TRBJ1-3; no reliable D call. V was shortened by 1 base and J by 0 bases, with 10 bases between the two germline ends. From germline, CDR1 is MGHRA and CDR2 YSYEKL. There are 16 residues in the CDR3. The CDR3 DNA sequence: TGCGCCAGCAGCCAAGGTCATACCTCCTCTGGAAACACCATATATTTT. Its protein product is CASSQGHTSSGNTIYF.

The genes are TRBV6-1 and TRBJ1-1; D is possibly TRBD1 (6 bases). The CDR3 length is 14 residues. Between the trimmed V and J ends, which lost 6 bases and 4 bases, there was a span of 15 bases. Germline assignment: CDR1 MNHNS and CDR2 SASEGT. The CDR3 reads CASSYTSQGTEAFF. CDR3 nucleotides: TGTGCCAGCAGCTACACCTCACAGGGCACTGAAGCTTTCTTT.

A remark on this clone: Within the sample, other DNA sequences also encode this same CDR3. V gene TRBV18 combines with J gene TRBJ2-5, with 10 bases that match TRBD2. Germline loops: CDR1 KGHSH, CDR2 LQKENI. V lost 2 bases and J lost 5; bases outside the gene matches: 5. The CDR3 runs to 15 residues. The CDR3: CASSPASGSGETQYF. DNA of the CDR3: TGTGCCAGCTCACCAGCTAGCGGGAGCGGGGAGACCCAGTACTTC.

V usage is TRBV7-2 and J usage is TRBJ1-2; maybe TRBD1 (5 bases). V was shortened by 6 bases and J by 3 bases, with 14 bases between the two germline ends. Looked up from germline, CDR1 is SGHTA and CDR2 is FQGNSA. The CDR3 runs 14 residues. CDR3 DNA: TGTGCCAGCAGTTTCACCGGGGCCTACTATGGCTACACCTTC. Translated: CASSFTGAYYGYTF.

This sequence joins TRBV9 and TRBJ2-2; no clear D gene. Germline CDR1 and CDR2: SGDLS and YYNGEE. V gave up 0 bases and J gave up 1 base, with 7 bases separating them. This CDR3 contains 15 residues. DNA of the CDR3: TGTGCCAGCAGCGTAGAACCGGTGAACACCGGGGAGCTGTTTTTT. Its translation is CASSVEPVNTGELFF.

This chain joins TRBV4-3 and TRBJ2-7; a weak D match, TRBD1 (6 bases). The V gene's germline CDR1 is LGHNA and CDR2 YSLEER. The CDR3 contains 19 residues. Trimming took off 0 bases at V and 4 bases at J, with 25 bases between the two ends. The CDR3 spells CASSQDDRDKGCLGYEQYF. The DNA of the CDR3 is TGCGCCAGCAGCCAAGACGATCGGGACAAAGGGTGCCTCGGGTACGAGCAGTACTTC.

The gene calls are TRBV2 and TRBJ2-1, with D perhaps matching TRBD1 or TRBD2 (5 bases each). Germline CDR1 reads SNHLY; CDR2 reads FYNNEI. This CDR3 region has 11 residues. V was cut by 3 bases and J by 10 bases, with 7 bases left in between. In nucleotides, the CDR3 is TGTGCCAGCAGTGATTGGGGGGAGCAGTTCTTC. Protein product: CASSDWGEQFF.

The rearrangement uses TRBV20-1 and TRBJ2-1; a possible D gene is TRBD2 (6 bases). The CDR3 has 11 residues. Germline V lookup: CDR1 DFQATT, CDR2 SNEGSKA (reference sequence). V lost 6 bases, J lost 9 bases, and 12 bases lay in between. In DNA form, the CDR3 reads TGCAGTGCCACGGGAGAAGGTGAGCAGTTCTTC. Translation: CSATGEGEQFF.